This TCR beta chain was identified during a study of CD8+CD57+ T cells in acquired aplastic anemia. About the research overall: Mean yield of DNA from sorted CD4+ and CD8+ cells was roughly 3.2 ug. Study outcomes and limitations: Controls and patients did not differ significantly in CD8+ Simpson's diversity.

CDR3 and TCR beta VDJ profiling relied on genomic DNA as the template. MiXCR, applied by TCRdb to the reads, yields one record per CDR3 protein. Of 200,000 to 250,000 distinct CDR3 sequences in the sample, 65% were seen once. A word on this clonotype: Its antigen is not identified.

Those patients picked for sequencing had displayed CD8+CD57+ cell expansion on flow cytometry. Severe acquired aplastic anemia affected all patients. Patients had undergone no therapy by the time their blood was sampled. The sample consisted of sorted CD4+, CD8+, or CD8+CD57+ T cells (not recorded which) from PBMCs. The receptor comes from a human donor with aplastic anemia.

CDR3 region: CSANRVDYNEQFF. The CDR3 region has the DNA TGCAGTGCTAATAGAGTAGACTACAATGAGCAGTTCTTC. The gene calls are TRBV20-1 and TRBJ2-1; no clear D gene. Germline V CDR1 and CDR2: DFQATT, SNEGSKA (reference sequence). The CDR3 sequence is 13 residues long. The V end was cut by 4 bases, the J end by 3 bases, with 10 bases between.